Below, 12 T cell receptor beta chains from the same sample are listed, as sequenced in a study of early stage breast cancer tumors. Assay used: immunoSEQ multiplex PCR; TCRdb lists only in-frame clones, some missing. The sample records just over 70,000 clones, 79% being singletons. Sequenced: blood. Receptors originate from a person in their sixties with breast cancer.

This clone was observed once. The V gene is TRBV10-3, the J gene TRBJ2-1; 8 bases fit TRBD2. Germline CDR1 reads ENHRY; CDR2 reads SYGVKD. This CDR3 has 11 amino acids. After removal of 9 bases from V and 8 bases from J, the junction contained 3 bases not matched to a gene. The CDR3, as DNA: TGTGCCATACGGGGGGGTGATGAGCAGTTCTTC. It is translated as CAIRGGDEQFF.

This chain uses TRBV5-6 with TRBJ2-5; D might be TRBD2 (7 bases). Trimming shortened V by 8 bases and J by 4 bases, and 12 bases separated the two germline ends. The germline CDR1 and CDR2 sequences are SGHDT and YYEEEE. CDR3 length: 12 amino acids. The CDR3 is CASGGGRETQYF. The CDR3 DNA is TGTGCCAGTGGGGGGGGGCGAGAGACCCAGTACTTC.

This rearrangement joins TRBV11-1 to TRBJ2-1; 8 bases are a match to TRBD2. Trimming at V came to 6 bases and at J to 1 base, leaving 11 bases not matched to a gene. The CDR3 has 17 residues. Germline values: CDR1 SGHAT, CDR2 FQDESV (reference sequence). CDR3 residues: CASSYPGLGGSYNEQFF. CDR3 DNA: TGTGCCAGCAGTTATCCGGGACTAGGAGGGTCCTACAATGAGCAGTTCTTC.

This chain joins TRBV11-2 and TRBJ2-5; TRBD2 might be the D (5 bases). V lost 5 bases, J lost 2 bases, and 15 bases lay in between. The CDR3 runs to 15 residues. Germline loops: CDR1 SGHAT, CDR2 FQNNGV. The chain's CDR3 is CASSPEGGAQETQYF. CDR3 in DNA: TGTGCCAGCAGCCCCGAGGGCGGTGCACAAGAGACCCAGTACTTC.

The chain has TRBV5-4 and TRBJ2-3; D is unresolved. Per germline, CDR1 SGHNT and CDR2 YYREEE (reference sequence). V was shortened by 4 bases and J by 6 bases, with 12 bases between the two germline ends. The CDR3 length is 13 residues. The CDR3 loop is CASSKESRDTQYF. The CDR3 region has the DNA TGTGCCAGCAGCAAGGAGTCTCGGGATACGCAGTATTTT.

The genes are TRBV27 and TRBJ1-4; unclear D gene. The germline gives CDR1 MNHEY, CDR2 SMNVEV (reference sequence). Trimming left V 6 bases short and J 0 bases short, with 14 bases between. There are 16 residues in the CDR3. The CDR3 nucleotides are TGTGCCAGCAGCTGGACGTGGGCCGCAACTAATGAAAAACTGTTTTTT. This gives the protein CASSWTWAATNEKLFF.

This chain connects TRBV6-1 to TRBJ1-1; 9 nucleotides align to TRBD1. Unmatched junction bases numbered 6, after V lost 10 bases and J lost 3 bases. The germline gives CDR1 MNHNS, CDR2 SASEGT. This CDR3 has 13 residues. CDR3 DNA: TGTGCCACCTCAAGACAGGGGGACACTGAAGCTTTCTTT. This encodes CATSRQGDTEAFF.

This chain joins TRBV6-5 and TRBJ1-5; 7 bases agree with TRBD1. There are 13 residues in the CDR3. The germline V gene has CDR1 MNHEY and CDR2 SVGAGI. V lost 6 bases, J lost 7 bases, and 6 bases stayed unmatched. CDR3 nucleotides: TGTGCCAGCAGCCGGGACAGTTACCAGCCCCAGCATTTT. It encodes CASSRDSYQPQHF.

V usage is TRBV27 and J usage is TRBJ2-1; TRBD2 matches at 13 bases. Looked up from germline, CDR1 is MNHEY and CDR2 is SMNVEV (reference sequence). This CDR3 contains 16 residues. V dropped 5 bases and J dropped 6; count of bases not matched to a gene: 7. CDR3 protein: CASSLRLAGGFNEQFF. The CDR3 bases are TGTGCCAGCAGTCTCAGACTAGCGGGAGGCTTCAATGAGCAGTTCTTC.

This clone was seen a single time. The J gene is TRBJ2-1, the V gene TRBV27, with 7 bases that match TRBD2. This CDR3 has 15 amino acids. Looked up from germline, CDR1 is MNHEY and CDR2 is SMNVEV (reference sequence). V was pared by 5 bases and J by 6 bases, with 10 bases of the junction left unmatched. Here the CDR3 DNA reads TGTGCCAGCAGTCCCTCGGCGGGAGTGGGCAATGAGCAGTTCTTC. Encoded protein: CASSPSAGVGNEQFF.

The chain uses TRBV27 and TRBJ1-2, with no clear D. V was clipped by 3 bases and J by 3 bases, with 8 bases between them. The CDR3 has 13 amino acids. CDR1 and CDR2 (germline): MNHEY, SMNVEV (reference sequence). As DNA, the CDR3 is TGTGCCAGCAGTTTTTGGACGGACTATGGCTACACCTTC. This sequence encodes CASSFWTDYGYTF.

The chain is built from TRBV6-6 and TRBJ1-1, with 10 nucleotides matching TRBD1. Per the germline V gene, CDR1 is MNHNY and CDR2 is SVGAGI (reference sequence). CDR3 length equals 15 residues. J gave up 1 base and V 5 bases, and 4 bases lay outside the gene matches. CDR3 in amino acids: CASSAWDRGNTEAFF. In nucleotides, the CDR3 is TGTGCCAGCAGTGCGTGGGACAGGGGGAACACTGAAGCTTTCTTT.